This passage covers 9 T cell receptor beta chains from one sample sequenced in a study of cytomegalovirus exposure and HLA in healthy donors. The PCR contained 60 Vbeta and 13 Jbeta primers. The method was immunoSEQ multiplex PCR; TCRdb's version includes in-frame clones alone and lacks a portion of them. The sample contains 50,000 to 70,000 clones, approximately 80% of which appear only once. The specimen was PBMCs. The receptor source for this set is a male donor in good health and CMV-seronegative.

The genes are TRBV5-6 and TRBJ2-1; perhaps TRBD2 as D (7 bases). V gave up 4 bases and J gave up 2 bases, with 16 bases separating them. This CDR3 contains 16 residues. Germline CDR1 is SGHDT and CDR2 is YYEEEE. The CDR3 region has the DNA TGTGCCAGCAGCCTCCGGGGGGCCGATCCCTACAATGAGCAGTTCTTC. This translates into CASSLRGADPYNEQFF.

This chain links TRBV4-3 with TRBJ2-1; D perhaps matches TRBD2 (6 bases). V dropped 0 bases and J dropped 15 bases, with 15 bases sitting between them. Germline V gene sequence: CDR1 LGHNA, CDR2 YSLEER. The length of the CDR3 is 13 residues. The CDR3 bases are TGCGCCAGCAGCCAAGATCCGGGGCGGGGACCGTTCTTC. Translating gives CASSQDPGRGPFF.

The CDR3 sequence is CATSRDRAGGKQYF. CDR3 nucleotides: TGTGCCACCAGCAGAGATAGGGCAGGGGGTAAGCAGTACTTC. This sequence joins TRBV15 and TRBJ2-7; 7 nucleotides agree with TRBD1. The CDR3 sequence is 14 residues long. The germline CDR1 and CDR2 sequences are LNHNV and YYDKDF (reference sequence). V gave up 0 bases and J gave up 8 bases; unmatched junction bases: 7.

The chain combines TRBV10-3 with TRBJ2-7; TRBD1 matches 8 bases. Germline V gives CDR1 ENHRY, CDR2 SYGVKD. Trimming at V came to 4 bases and at J to 5 bases, leaving 7 bases not matched to a gene. The CDR3 extends over 14 amino acids. The CDR3 DNA reads TGTGCCATCAGTGGTCTAGGACAGGGCCACGAGCAGTACTTC. As protein: CAISGLGQGHEQYF.

The CDR3 DNA is TGTGCCTGGAGTAGCGACTCGGAGCAGCCCCAGCATTTT. Amino acid sequence: CAWSSDSEQPQHF. The chain combines TRBV30 with TRBJ1-5; unclear D gene. Germline V CDR1 and CDR2: GTSNPN, SVGIG (reference sequence). The CDR3 length is 13 residues. V lost 2 bases and J 7 bases, leaving 12 bases between the germline ends.

The chain joins TRBV5-4 to TRBJ2-3, with a possible D match to TRBD2 (7 bases). Germline V gene lookup returns CDR1 SGHNT and CDR2 YYREEE (reference sequence). Trimming pared 0 bases from V and 3 bases from J, leaving 11 bases between. The CDR3 sequence is 15 residues long. CDR3 amino acids: CASSLAAGATDTQYF. In DNA, the CDR3 is TGTGCCAGCAGCTTGGCGGCGGGGGCGACAGATACGCAGTATTTT.

This chain joins TRBV10-3 and TRBJ1-4; tentative D call: TRBD1 (5 bases). The CDR3 covers 16 residues. The V gene's germline CDR1 is ENHRY and CDR2 SYGVKD. The V gene lost 6 bases and the J gene lost 4 bases, with 18 bases spanning the gap. The CDR3 DNA reads TGTGCCATCAGCCCCCACCCTCAGGGATTTAATGAAAAACTGTTTTTT. Encoded protein: CAISPHPQGFNEKLFF.

The chain recombines TRBV15 with TRBJ2-7; 9 nucleotides match TRBD2. CDR1 is LNHNV and CDR2 is YYDKDF in the germline V gene (reference sequence). J was trimmed by 1 base and V by 4 bases; bases with no gene match: 5. This CDR3 has 15 amino acids. The CDR3 loop reads CATSILAGASYEQYF. DNA for the CDR3: TGTGCCACCAGCATCTTAGCGGGGGCATCCTACGAGCAGTACTTC.

The J gene is TRBJ1-2, the V gene TRBV6-6, with 7 bases matching TRBD1. The CDR3 loop spans 13 amino acids. Germline CDR1 reads MNHNY; CDR2 reads SVGAGI (reference sequence). Trimming took 5 bases from V and 6 from J; bases not matched to a gene: 6. The CDR3 region has the DNA TGTGCCAGCAGTAAAAGGGGGCAGGATGGCTACACCTTC. This sequence encodes CASSKRGQDGYTF.